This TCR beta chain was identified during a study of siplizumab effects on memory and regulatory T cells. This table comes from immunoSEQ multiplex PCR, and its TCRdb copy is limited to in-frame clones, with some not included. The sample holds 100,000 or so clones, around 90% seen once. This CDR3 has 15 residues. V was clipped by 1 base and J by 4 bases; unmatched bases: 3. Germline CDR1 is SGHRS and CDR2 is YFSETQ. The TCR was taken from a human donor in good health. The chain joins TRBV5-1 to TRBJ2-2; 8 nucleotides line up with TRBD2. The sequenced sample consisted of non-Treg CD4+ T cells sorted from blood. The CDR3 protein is CASSLREGITGELFF. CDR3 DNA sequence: TGCGCCAGCAGCTTGCGGGAGGGGATCACCGGGGAGCTGTTTTTT.